A single T cell receptor beta chain is shown here with its context. The sample comes from a study of technical replicates of blood from several donors. Produced via immunoSEQ multiplex PCR; TCRdb's table is partial and in-frame only. This table holds about 70,000 clones, 85% to 95% found once. Sequences were obtained from T cells isolated from PBMCs. This TCR was sampled from a human donor in good health.

CDR3 in amino acids: CASSHRTRLSYEQYF. The CDR3 nucleotides read TGTGCCAGCAGCCATCGGACAAGGCTCTCCTACGAGCAGTACTTC. The V and J genes are TRBV14 and TRBJ2-7, with D maybe TRBD1 (5 bases). V was cut by 3 bases and J by 0 bases, with 12 bases left in between. The CDR3 extends over 15 amino acids. CDR1 is SGHDN and CDR2 is FVKESK in the germline V gene.